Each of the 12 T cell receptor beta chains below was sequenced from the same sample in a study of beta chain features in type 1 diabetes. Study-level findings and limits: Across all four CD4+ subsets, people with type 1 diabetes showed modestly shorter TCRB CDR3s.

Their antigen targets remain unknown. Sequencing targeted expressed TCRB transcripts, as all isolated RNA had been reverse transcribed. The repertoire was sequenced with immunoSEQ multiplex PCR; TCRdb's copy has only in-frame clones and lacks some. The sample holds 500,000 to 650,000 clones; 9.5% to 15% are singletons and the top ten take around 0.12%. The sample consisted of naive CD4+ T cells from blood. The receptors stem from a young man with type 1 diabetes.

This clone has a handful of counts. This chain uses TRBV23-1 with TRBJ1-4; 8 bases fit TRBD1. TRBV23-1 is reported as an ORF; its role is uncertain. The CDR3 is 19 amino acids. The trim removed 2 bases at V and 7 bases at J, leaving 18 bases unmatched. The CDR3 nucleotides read TGCGCCAGCAGTCAACAGAAGGACAGGGCTCACGGGGGGAGTGAAAAACTGTTTTTT. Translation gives CASSQQKDRAHGGSEKLFF.

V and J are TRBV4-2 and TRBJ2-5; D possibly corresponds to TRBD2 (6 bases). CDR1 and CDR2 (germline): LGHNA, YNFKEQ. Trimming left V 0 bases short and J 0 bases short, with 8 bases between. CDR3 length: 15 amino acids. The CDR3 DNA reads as TGTGCCAGCAGCCAAGACCGGACTAACCAAGAGACCCAGTACTTC. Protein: CASSQDRTNQETQYF.

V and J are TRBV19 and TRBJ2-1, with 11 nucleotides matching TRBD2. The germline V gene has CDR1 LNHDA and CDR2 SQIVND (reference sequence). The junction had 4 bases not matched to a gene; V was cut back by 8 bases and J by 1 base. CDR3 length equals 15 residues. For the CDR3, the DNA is TGTGCCAGTTCCCCTAGCGGGGGGTCCTACAATGAGCAGTTCTTC. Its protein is CASSPSGGSYNEQFF.

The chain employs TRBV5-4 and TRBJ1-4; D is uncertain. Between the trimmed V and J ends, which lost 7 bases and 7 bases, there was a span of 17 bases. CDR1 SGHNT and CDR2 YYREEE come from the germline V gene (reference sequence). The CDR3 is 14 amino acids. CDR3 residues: CASAEKVEGEKLFF. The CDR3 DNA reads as TGTGCCAGCGCAGAAAAAGTAGAGGGTGAAAAACTGTTTTTT.

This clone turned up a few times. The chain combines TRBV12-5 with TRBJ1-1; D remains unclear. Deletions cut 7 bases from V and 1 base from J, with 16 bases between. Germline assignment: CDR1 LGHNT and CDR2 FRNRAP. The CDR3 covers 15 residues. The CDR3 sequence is CASVNVVWENTEAFF. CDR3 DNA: TGTGCTAGTGTCAACGTTGTGTGGGAGAACACTGAAGCTTTCTTT. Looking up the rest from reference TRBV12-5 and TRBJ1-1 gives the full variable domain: DARVTQTPRHKVTEMGQEVTMRCQPILGHNTVFWYRQTMMQGLELLAYFRNRAPLDDSGMPKDRFSAEMPDATLATLKIQPSEPRDSAVYFCASVNVVWENTEAFFGQGTRLTVV.

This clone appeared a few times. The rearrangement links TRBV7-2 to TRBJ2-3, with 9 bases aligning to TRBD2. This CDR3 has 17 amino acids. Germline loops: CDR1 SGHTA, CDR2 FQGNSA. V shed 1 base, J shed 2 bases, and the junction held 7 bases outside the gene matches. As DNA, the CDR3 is TGTGCCAGCAGCTTAGTTGGCCTAGCGGGGACCACAGATACGCAGTATTTT. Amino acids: CASSLVGLAGTTDTQYF.

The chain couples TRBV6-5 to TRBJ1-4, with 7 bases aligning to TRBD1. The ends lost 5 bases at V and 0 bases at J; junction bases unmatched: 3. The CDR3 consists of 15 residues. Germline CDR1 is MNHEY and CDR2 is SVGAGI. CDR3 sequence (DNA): TGTGCCAGCAGTCCCAGGGGGGCAACTAATGAAAAACTGTTTTTT. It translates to CASSPRGATNEKLFF.

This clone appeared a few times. The CDR3 protein is CASSGGTSVGTDTQYF. The CDR3 DNA reads TGTGCCAGCAGCGGAGGGACTAGCGTCGGCACAGATACGCAGTATTTT. The J gene is TRBJ2-3, the V gene TRBV5-6; 10 nucleotides align to TRBD2. The CDR3 length is 16 residues. In germline, CDR1 is SGHDT, CDR2 YYEEEE. J gave up 1 base and V 4 bases, and 6 bases lay outside the gene matches.

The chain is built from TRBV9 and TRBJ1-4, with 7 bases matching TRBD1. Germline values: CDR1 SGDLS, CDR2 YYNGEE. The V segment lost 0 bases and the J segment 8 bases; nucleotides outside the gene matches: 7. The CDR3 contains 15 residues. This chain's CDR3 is CASSVGPGGDEKLFF. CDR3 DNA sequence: TGTGCCAGCAGCGTAGGTCCAGGGGGAGACGAAAAACTGTTTTTT.

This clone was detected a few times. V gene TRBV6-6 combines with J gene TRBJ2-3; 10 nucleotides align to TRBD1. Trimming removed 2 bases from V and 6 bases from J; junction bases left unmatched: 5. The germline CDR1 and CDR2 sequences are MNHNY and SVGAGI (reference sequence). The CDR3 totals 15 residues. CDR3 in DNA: TGTGCCAGCAGTTACGGAGACAGGGGGCCCGATACGCAGTATTTT. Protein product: CASSYGDRGPDTQYF.

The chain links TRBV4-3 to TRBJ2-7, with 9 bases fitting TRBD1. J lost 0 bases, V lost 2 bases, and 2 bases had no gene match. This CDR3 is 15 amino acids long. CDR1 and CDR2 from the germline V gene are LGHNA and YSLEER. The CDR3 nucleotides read TGCGCCAGCAGCCAACCGGGACAGGGCTCCTACGAGCAGTACTTC. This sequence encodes CASSQPGQGSYEQYF.

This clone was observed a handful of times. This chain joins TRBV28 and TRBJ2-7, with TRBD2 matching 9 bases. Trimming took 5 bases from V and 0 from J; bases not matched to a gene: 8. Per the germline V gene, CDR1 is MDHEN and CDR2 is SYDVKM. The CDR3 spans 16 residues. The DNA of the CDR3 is TGTGCCAGCAGTAACTCAGCGGGGGGAATCTCCTACGAGCAGTACTTC. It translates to CASSNSAGGISYEQYF.